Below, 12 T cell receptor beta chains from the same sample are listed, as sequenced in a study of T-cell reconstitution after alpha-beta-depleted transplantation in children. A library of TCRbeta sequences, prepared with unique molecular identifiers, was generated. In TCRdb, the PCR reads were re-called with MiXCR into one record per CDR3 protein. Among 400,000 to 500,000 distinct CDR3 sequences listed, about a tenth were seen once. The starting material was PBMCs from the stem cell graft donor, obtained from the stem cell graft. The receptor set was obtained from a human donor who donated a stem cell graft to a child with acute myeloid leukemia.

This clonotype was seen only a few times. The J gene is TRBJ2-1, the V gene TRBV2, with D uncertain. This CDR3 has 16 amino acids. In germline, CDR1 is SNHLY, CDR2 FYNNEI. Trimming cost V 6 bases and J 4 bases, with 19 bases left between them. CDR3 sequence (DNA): TGTGCCAGCAGCCCGACCGGGCCTGGGATGTACAATGAGCAGTTCTTC. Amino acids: CASSPTGPGMYNEQFF.

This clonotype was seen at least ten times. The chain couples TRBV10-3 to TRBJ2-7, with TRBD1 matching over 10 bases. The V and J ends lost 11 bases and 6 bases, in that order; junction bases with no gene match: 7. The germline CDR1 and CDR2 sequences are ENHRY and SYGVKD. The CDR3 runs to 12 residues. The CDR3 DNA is TGTGCCTCGCGACAGGGGGCGGGCGAGCAGTACTTC. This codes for CASRQGAGEQYF.

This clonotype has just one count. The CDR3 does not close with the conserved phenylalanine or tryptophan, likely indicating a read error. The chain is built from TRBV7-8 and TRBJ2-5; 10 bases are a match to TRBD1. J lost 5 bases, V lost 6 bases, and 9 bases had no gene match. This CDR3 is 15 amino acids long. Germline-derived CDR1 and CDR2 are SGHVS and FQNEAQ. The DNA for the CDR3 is TGTGCCAGCAGTTCCGGGACAGGGGTCTGGGAGACCCAGTACTTG. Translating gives CASSSGTGVWETQYL.

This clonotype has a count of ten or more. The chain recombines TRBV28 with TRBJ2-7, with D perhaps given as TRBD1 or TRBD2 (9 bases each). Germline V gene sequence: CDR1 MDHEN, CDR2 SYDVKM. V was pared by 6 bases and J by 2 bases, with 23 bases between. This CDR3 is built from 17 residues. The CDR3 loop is CASSPGQGRLAAYEQYF. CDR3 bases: TGTGCCAGCAGCCCAGGACAGGGGCGACTAGCGGCCTACGAGCAGTACTTC.

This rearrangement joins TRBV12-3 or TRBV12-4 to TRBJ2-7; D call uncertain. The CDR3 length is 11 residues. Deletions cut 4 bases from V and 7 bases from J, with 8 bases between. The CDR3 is CASSSSQEQYF. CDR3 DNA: TGTGCCAGCAGTTCCTCCCAGGAGCAGTACTTC.

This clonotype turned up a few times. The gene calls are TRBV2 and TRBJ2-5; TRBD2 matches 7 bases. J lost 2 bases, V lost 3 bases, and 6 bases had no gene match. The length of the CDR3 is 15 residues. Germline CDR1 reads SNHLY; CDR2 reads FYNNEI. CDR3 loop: CASSDPGLVQETQYF. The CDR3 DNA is TGTGCCAGCAGTGACCCAGGACTAGTTCAAGAGACCCAGTACTTC.

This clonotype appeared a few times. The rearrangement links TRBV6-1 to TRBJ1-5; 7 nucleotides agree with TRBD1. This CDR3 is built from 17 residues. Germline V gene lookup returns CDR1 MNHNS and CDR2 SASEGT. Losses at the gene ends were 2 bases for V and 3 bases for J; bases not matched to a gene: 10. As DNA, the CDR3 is TGTGCCAGCAGTGAACCACACCGACAGGGACCCAATCAGCCCCAGCATTTT. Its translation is CASSEPHRQGPNQPQHF.

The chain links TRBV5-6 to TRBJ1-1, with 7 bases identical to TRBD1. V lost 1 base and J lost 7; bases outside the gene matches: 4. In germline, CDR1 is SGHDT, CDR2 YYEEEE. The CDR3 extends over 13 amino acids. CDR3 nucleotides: TGTGCCAGCAGCTTGACGACAGGGATTGAAGCTTTCTTT. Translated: CASSLTTGIEAFF.

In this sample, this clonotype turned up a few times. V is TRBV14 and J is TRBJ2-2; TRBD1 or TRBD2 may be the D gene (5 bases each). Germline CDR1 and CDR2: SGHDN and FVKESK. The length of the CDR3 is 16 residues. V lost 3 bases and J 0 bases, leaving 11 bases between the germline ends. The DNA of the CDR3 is TGTGCCAGCAGCCACCCCGGGACGCCGAACACCGGGGAGCTGTTTTTT. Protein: CASSHPGTPNTGELFF.

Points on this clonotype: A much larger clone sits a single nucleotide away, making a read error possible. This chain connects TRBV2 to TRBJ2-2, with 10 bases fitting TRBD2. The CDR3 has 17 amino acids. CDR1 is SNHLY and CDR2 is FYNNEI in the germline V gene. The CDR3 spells CAISRLAGGANTGELFF. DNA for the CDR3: TGTGCCATCAGTCGTTTAGCGGGGGGAGCGAACACCGGGGAGCTGTTTTTT.

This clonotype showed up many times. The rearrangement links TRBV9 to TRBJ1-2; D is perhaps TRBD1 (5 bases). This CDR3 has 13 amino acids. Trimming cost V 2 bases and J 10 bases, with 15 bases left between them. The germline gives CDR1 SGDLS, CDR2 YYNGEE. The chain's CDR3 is CASSVGLVGDYTF. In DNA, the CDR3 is TGTGCCAGCAGCGTCGGATTAGTGGGGGACTACACCTTC.

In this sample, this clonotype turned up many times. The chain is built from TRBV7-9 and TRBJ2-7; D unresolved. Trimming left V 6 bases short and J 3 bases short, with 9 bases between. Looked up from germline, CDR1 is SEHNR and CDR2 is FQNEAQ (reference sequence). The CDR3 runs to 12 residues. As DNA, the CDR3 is TGTGCCAGCAGTCAGGACGGCTACGAGCAGTACGTC. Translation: CASSQDGYEQYV.